This T cell receptor (beta chain) came from a study of shared clonotypes between healthy human individuals. The data were produced by immunoSEQ multiplex PCR, yet TCRdb's version contains in-frame clones alone and is incomplete. The sample has about 520,000 clones, around four fifths seen once. Sequenced material: PBMCs. This TCR was sampled from a middle-aged woman in good health. Some clones in this sample may be carry-over from other donors' samples.

The CDR3, as DNA: TGTGCCAGCAGCTTAAACTTCAGAGAGCACGAGCAGTACTTC. Protein sequence: CASSLNFREHEQYF. This chain joins TRBV7-8 and TRBJ2-7; D gene unclear. Germline CDR1 is SGHVS and CDR2 is FQNEAQ. V dropped 2 bases and J dropped 5 bases, with 13 bases sitting between them. The CDR3 runs to 14 residues.